These 18 T cell receptor beta chains share one sample of origin, sequenced in a study of blood T cell repertoires in COVID-19. Some clones are missing from TCRdb's copy, which holds only in-frame ones; the method was immunoSEQ multiplex PCR. The table includes about 250,000 clones, 70% to 80% detected once. Material: peripheral blood. The receptors derive from a woman of 80 years or more with acute or convalescent COVID-19.

The V and J genes are TRBV14 and TRBJ1-2, with 7 nucleotides matching TRBD1. This CDR3 is built from 12 residues. Unmatched junction bases numbered 4, after V lost 4 bases and J lost 8 bases. Germline CDR1 reads SGHDN; CDR2 reads FVKESK. The CDR3 DNA follows: TGTGCCAGCAGCCCGACAGGGTCCGGCTACACCTTC. Translating gives CASSPTGSGYTF. The full variable domain, rest sourced from reference TRBV14 and TRBJ1-2, is EAGVTQFPSHSVIEKGQTVTLRCDPISGHDNLYWYRRVMGKEIKFLLHFVKESKQDESGMPNNRFLAERTGGTYSTLKVQPAELEDSGVYFCASSPTGSGYTFGSGTRLTVV.

The chain recombines TRBV27 with TRBJ2-7; 9 bases match TRBD1. Germline-derived CDR1 and CDR2 are MNHEY and SMNVEV (reference sequence). The CDR3 has 15 residues. V shed 6 bases, J shed 2 bases, and the junction held 8 bases outside the gene matches. The CDR3 region is CASRRQGQGAYEQYF. CDR3 nucleotides: TGTGCCAGCAGGAGGCAGGGACAGGGTGCCTACGAGCAGTACTTC.

J is TRBJ2-1 and V is TRBV7-2; weak D call: TRBD2 (6 bases). Looked up from germline, CDR1 is SGHTA and CDR2 is FQGNSA. The V and J ends lost 4 bases and 3 bases respectively, with 13 bases between them. The CDR3 covers 15 residues. The CDR3 protein is CASSSLSRGYNEQFF. The CDR3, as DNA: TGTGCCAGCAGCTCCCTATCGCGGGGCTACAATGAGCAGTTCTTC.

This chain connects TRBV5-6 to TRBJ2-3; 9 bases are a match to TRBD2. The germline V gene encodes CDR1 SGHDT and CDR2 YYEEEE. This CDR3 is 14 amino acids long. V gave up 3 bases and J gave up 5 bases; unmatched junction bases: 4. CDR3 DNA sequence: TGTGCCAGCAGCTATAGCGGGAGTAGAGATACGCAGTATTTT. Residues: CASSYSGSRDTQYF.

This chain links TRBV3-1 (or the pseudogene TRBV3-2) with TRBJ1-1; D gene unclear. Between the trimmed V and J ends, which lost 1 base and 10 bases, there was a span of 10 bases. Germline CDR1 is LGHDT and CDR2 is YNNKEL (reference sequence). The length of the CDR3 is 12 residues. DNA for the CDR3: TGTGCCAGCAGCCAAGTTGCCGGGGTAGCTTTCTTT. As protein: CASSQVAGVAFF.

There are a few counts of this clone. V gene TRBV3-1 (or the pseudogene TRBV3-2) combines with J gene TRBJ1-6, with D uncertain. The germline gives CDR1 LGHDT, CDR2 YNNKEL (reference sequence). The V gene lost 4 bases and the J gene lost 7 bases, with 11 bases spanning the gap. This CDR3 spans 14 amino acids. CDR3 in amino acids: CASSRRGGNSPLHF. For the CDR3, the DNA is TGTGCCAGCAGCCGGCGGGGAGGCAATTCACCCCTCCACTTT.

The rearrangement joins TRBV6-5 to TRBJ1-2; 7 bases are a match to TRBD1. The germline V gene has CDR1 MNHEY and CDR2 SVGAGI. Losses at the gene ends were 7 bases for V and 4 bases for J; bases not matched to a gene: 12. This CDR3 has 15 amino acids. The DNA of the CDR3 is TGTGCCAGCATTACGACAGGGAGGTTGGGCTATGGCTACACCTTC. Its translation is CASITTGRLGYGYTF.

This clone was observed many times. The chain combines TRBV18 with TRBJ1-4, with 7 bases matching TRBD1. Trimming removed 5 bases from V and 2 bases from J; junction bases left unmatched: 5. The germline V gene has CDR1 KGHSH and CDR2 LQKENI. The CDR3 covers 15 residues. The CDR3, as DNA: TGTGCCAGCTCAACAGGACAGGCCACTAATGAAAAACTGTTTTTT. Translated: CASSTGQATNEKLFF.

This rearrangement joins TRBV4-1 to TRBJ1-4; 7 bases line up with TRBD1. V shed 0 bases, J shed 0 bases, and the junction held 10 bases outside the gene matches. CDR3 length: 19 amino acids. Per the germline V gene, CDR1 is MGHRA and CDR2 is YSYEKL. The CDR3 region has the DNA TGCGCCAGCAGCCAAGATCGGTCCCTGGGACAGCCAACTAATGAAAAACTGTTTTTT. It yields the protein CASSQDRSLGQPTNEKLFF.

The rearrangement links TRBV6-6 to TRBJ2-7; tentatively, D is TRBD2 (6 bases). The CDR3 extends over 12 amino acids. Looked up from germline, CDR1 is MNHNY and CDR2 is SVGAGI (reference sequence). Deletions cut 6 bases from V and 3 bases from J, with 9 bases between. The CDR3 sequence: CASSRSGYEQYF. CDR3 DNA sequence: TGTGCCAGCAGCCGTAGCGGCTACGAGCAGTACTTC.

The rearrangement joins TRBV19 to TRBJ2-1; TRBD1 matches 7 bases. CDR3 length: 14 amino acids. Trimming removed 4 bases from V and 9 bases from J; junction bases left unmatched: 9. Germline CDR1 is LNHDA and CDR2 is SQIVND (reference sequence). Here the CDR3 DNA reads TGTGCCAGTAGTAACGGCCTGCGGACAGGTGAGCAGTTCTTC. It specifies CASSNGLRTGEQFF.

The V call is TRBV30, the J call TRBJ2-7; 7 bases match TRBD1. V shed 3 bases, J shed 4 bases, and the junction held 6 bases outside the gene matches. CDR3 length: 13 residues. Germline CDR1 GTSNPN, CDR2 SVGIG (reference sequence). The CDR3 DNA is TGTGCCTGGAGGAGACAGGGATGGTACGAGCAGTACTTC. This translates into CAWRRQGWYEQYF.

This clone appeared a few times. V usage is TRBV2 and J usage is TRBJ2-5; 9 nucleotides agree with TRBD2. The V gene's germline CDR1 is SNHLY and CDR2 FYNNEI. J gave up 3 bases and V 1 base, and 21 bases lay outside the gene matches. The CDR3 covers 21 residues. Here the CDR3 reads CASSEDRVASGARGRKETQYF. CDR3 DNA sequence: TGTGCCAGCAGTGAAGACCGAGTGGCTAGCGGGGCCCGCGGGCGGAAAGAGACCCAGTACTTC. The full variable domain, its missing parts supplied by reference TRBV2 and TRBJ2-5, is EPEVTQTPSHQVTQMGQEVILRCVPISNHLYFYWYRQILGQKVEFLVSFYNNEISEKSEIFDDQFSVERPDGSNFTLKIRSTKLEDSAMYFCASSEDRVASGARGRKETQYFGPGTRLLVL.

A note on this clone: At the DNA level, this CDR3 is encoded by other sequences in the same sample as well. The chain employs TRBV11-2 and TRBJ2-3; D unresolved. This CDR3 is 13 amino acids long. The germline V gene has CDR1 SGHAT and CDR2 FQNNGV. V was clipped by 0 bases and J by 4 bases, with 5 bases between them. DNA of the CDR3: TGTGCCAGCAGCTTAGATAGAGCAGATACGCAGTATTTT. This translates into CASSLDRADTQYF.

In DNA, the CDR3 is TGTGCCAGTAGTATTGGAGGGTCCCAAGAGACCCAGTACTTC. Translating gives CASSIGGSQETQYF. This sequence joins TRBV19 and TRBJ2-5, with a tentative D call TRBD2 (6 bases). The V gene lost 3 bases and the J gene lost 1 base, with 9 bases spanning the gap. The germline V gene has CDR1 LNHDA and CDR2 SQIVND (reference sequence). The CDR3 consists of 14 residues.

The CDR3: CASGSGQGARSPLHF. Written as DNA, the CDR3 is TGTGCTAGTGGTTCGGGACAGGGGGCACGGTCACCCCTCCACTTT. The chain uses TRBV12-5 and TRBJ1-6; TRBD1 matches at 12 bases. V shed 4 bases and J 10 bases; nucleotides not matched to a gene: 5. The germline V gene encodes CDR1 LGHNT and CDR2 FRNRAP. This CDR3 contains 15 residues.

The chain couples TRBV6-1 to TRBJ1-2; D remains ambiguous. CDR3 length: 14 amino acids. Germline V gives CDR1 MNHNS, CDR2 SASEGT. Trimming left V 2 bases short and J 4 bases short, with 11 bases between. CDR3: CASSETGGLYGYTF. DNA of the CDR3: TGTGCCAGCAGTGAAACCGGCGGTCTCTATGGCTACACCTTC.

The genes are TRBV3-1 (or the pseudogene TRBV3-2) and TRBJ1-2, with a tentative D call TRBD1 (6 bases). CDR1 is LGHDT, CDR2 YNNKEL, per germline (reference sequence). There are 18 residues in the CDR3. V lost 4 bases and J 3 bases, leaving 24 bases between the germline ends. The CDR3 loop reads CASSPRSGHLGRDYGYTF. In DNA, the CDR3 is TGTGCCAGCAGCCCTCGTTCGGGACACCTAGGGCGTGACTATGGCTACACCTTC.